The 22 T cell receptor beta chains below all came from one sample that was sequenced in a study of T cells after yellow fever vaccination. From the 5' RACE reads, TCRdb called clonotypes with MiXCR, one entry per CDR3 protein. The repertoire has 250,000 to 300,000 distinct CDR3 sequences, approximately 8% of them found once; the top ten carry approximately 3.5%. Source: CD4+ T cells sorted from PBMCs, taken 5 days after the yellow fever booster vaccination. The receptor source for this set is a man younger than 35 who received the YFV17D yellow fever vaccine.

This clonotype was seen many times. The chain links TRBV5-5 to TRBJ2-2, with D tentatively TRBD2 (5 bases). Germline-derived CDR1 and CDR2 are SGHKS and YYEKEE (reference sequence). V lost 4 bases, J lost 4 bases, and 14 bases lay in between. CDR3 size: 15 residues. The CDR3 coding sequence is TGTGCCAGCAGCCAGTTAGGACTCACCACCGGGGAGCTGTTTTTT. The encoded protein is CASSQLGLTTGELFF.

There are many counts of this clonotype. The V call is TRBV24-1, the J call TRBJ1-5; D is ambiguous. Between the trimmed V and J ends, which lost 9 bases and 8 bases, there was a span of 13 bases. The germline CDR1 and CDR2 sequences are KGHDR and SFDVKD. This CDR3 has 12 residues. The chain's CDR3 is CATPGGLEPQHF. CDR3 in DNA: TGTGCCACCCCGGGAGGACTTGAGCCCCAGCATTTT.

This chain joins TRBV7-3 and TRBJ2-1; TRBD1 matches 7 bases. The J segment lost 5 bases and the V segment lost 5 bases, leaving 3 bases of the junction unmatched. CDR1 is SGHTA, CDR2 FQGTGA, per germline. The CDR3 consists of 13 residues. The CDR3 region is CASSPGQNNEQFF. The DNA for the CDR3 is TGTGCCAGCAGCCCGGGACAGAACAATGAGCAGTTCTTC.

This clonotype was seen a handful of times. The chain is built from TRBV18 and TRBJ1-3, with D uncertain. Germline V CDR1 and CDR2: KGHSH, LQKENI. V lost 3 bases and J lost 0, with 9 bases in between. This CDR3 is built from 15 residues. CDR3 DNA: TGTGCCAGCTCACCTATCGAGGGCTCTGGAAACACCATATATTTT. The encoded protein is CASSPIEGSGNTIYF.

This clonotype was detected ten times or more. One end of the junction fails to match germline, which may point to a read error. The chain has TRBV7-2 and TRBJ2-3; 8 bases agree with TRBD2. Germline-derived CDR1 and CDR2 are SGHTA and FQGNSA. The CDR3 covers 16 residues. CDR3 nucleotide sequence: TGTGCCAGCAGCCTAGCGGGCGGCTTTAGCACAGATACGCAGTATTTT. Translating it yields CASSLAGGFSTDTQYF.

This sequence joins TRBV7-9 and TRBJ1-1; maybe TRBD1 (6 bases). The ends were cut back, 4 bases at V and 5 bases at J, with 14 bases in the middle. CDR3 length: 14 amino acids. CDR1 is SEHNR, CDR2 FQNEAQ, per germline (reference sequence). The CDR3 loop reads CASSSGGGGTEAFF. CDR3 coding DNA: TGTGCCAGCAGCTCTGGCGGGGGCGGGACTGAAGCTTTCTTT.

This clonotype was detected ten times or more. The chain combines TRBV7-9 with TRBJ1-1; TRBD1 aligns across 7 bases. The CDR3 is 13 residues long. Per the germline V gene, CDR1 is SEHNR and CDR2 is FQNEAQ (reference sequence). Losses at the gene ends were 3 bases for V and 6 bases for J; bases not matched to a gene: 4. The DNA for the CDR3 is TGTGCCAGCAGCTTCACAGGGGAATCTGAAGCTTTCTTT. This gives the protein CASSFTGESEAFF.

The chain links TRBV5-4 to TRBJ1-1; D might be TRBD1 (5 bases). Trimming took off 0 bases at V and 1 base at J, with 13 bases between the two ends. This CDR3 is 16 amino acids long. Looked up from germline, CDR1 is SGHNT and CDR2 is YYREEE (reference sequence). CDR3: CASSLAGAAANTEAFF. The CDR3 region has the DNA TGTGCCAGCAGCTTGGCCGGGGCGGCAGCGAACACTGAAGCTTTCTTT.

CDR3 nucleotide sequence: TGCGCCAGCAGTACTCAGGGGCCGGGAACCTACGAGCAGTACTTC. It encodes CASSTQGPGTYEQYF. The chain joins TRBV5-1 to TRBJ2-7, with D tentatively TRBD1 (6 bases). Between the trimmed V and J ends, which lost 5 bases and 2 bases, there was a span of 17 bases. The germline V gene encodes CDR1 SGHRS and CDR2 YFSETQ. This CDR3 has 15 amino acids. Supplemented by reference TRBV5-1 and TRBJ2-7, the full variable domain reads KAGVTQTPRYLIKTRGQQVTLSCSPISGHRSVSWYQQTPGQGLQFLFEYFSETQRNKGNFPGRFSGRQFSNSRSEMNVSTLELGDSALYLCASSTQGPGTYEQYFGPGTRLTVT.

J is TRBJ1-5 and V is TRBV4-3; perhaps TRBD1 as D (5 bases). This CDR3 has 13 residues. V was cut by 0 bases and J by 13 bases, with 13 bases left in between. In germline, CDR1 is LGHNA, CDR2 YSLEER. This CDR3 reads CASSQDPGGLQHF. CDR3 DNA: TGCGCCAGCAGCCAAGATCCGGGGGGTTTGCAGCATTTT.

This clonotype was found many times. CDR3 in DNA: TGCAGCGTTGACAGGGGCTCCTCCGGGGAGCTGTTTTTT. Protein: CSVDRGSSGELFF. This chain links TRBV29-1 with TRBJ2-2, with D perhaps TRBD1 (6 bases). This CDR3 spans 13 amino acids. Trimming removed 3 bases from V and 6 bases from J, with 11 bases in between. The germline V gene has CDR1 SQVTM and CDR2 ANQGSEA.

The chain uses TRBV5-1 and TRBJ1-5; tentatively, D is TRBD1 (5 bases). Trimming stripped 0 bases from V and 1 base from J, with 8 bases between. This CDR3 contains 15 residues. Germline V gene sequence: CDR1 SGHRS, CDR2 YFSETQ. CDR3 amino acids: CASSLGQTSNQPQHF. CDR3 in DNA: TGCGCCAGCAGCTTGGGACAGACCAGCAATCAGCCCCAGCATTTT.

This clonotype occurred a few times. The CDR3 bases are TGTGCCAGCAGCCCCCGCTTATCAGCCTTGATTGAGCAGTACTTC. It is translated as CASSPRLSALIEQYF. The V call is TRBV7-9, the J call TRBJ2-7; no clear D gene. The germline V gene has CDR1 SEHNR and CDR2 FQNEAQ (reference sequence). The V and J ends lost 5 bases and 7 bases respectively, with 21 bases between them. This CDR3 contains 15 residues.

This clonotype was recorded a few times. The chain employs TRBV6-2 or TRBV6-3 and TRBJ2-6, with 11 bases aligning to TRBD1. Germline V gives CDR1 MNHEY, CDR2 SVGEGT. The CDR3 has 16 residues. V was pared by 7 bases and J by 5 bases, with 7 bases of the junction left unmatched. CDR3 sequence (DNA): TGTGCCAGCATCGGGACAGGGGGTTTCTGGGCCAACGTCCTGACTTTC. Encoded protein: CASIGTGGFWANVLTF.

The V call is TRBV11-2, the J call TRBJ1-5; 8 bases are shared with TRBD1. Germline V CDR1 and CDR2: SGHAT, FQNNGV. Germline trimming cut 1 base from V and 0 bases from J; bases unmatched to any gene: 2. The CDR3 extends over 16 amino acids. The CDR3 nucleotides are TGTGCCAGCAGCTTAGGGCAGGGGGCTAGCAATCAGCCCCAGCATTTT. Protein product: CASSLGQGASNQPQHF.

This clonotype was seen many times. The chain couples TRBV21-1 to TRBJ2-1. TRBV21-1 constitutes a pseudogene. The length of the CDR3 is 14 residues. Here the CDR3 reads CASSKGKSHNEQFF. The CDR3 coding sequence is TGTGCCAGCAGCAAGGGGAAAAGTCACAATGAGCAGTTCTTC.

This clonotype was observed many times. The chain uses TRBV7-3 and TRBJ2-2; TRBD2 matches 7 bases. Germline CDR1 reads SGHTA; CDR2 reads FQGTGA. This CDR3 contains 13 residues. J lost 3 bases, V lost 6 bases, and 1 base had no gene match. The CDR3 region has the DNA TGTGCCAGCAGGGGGGGGGACACCGGGGAGCTGTTTTTT. Amino acids: CASRGGDTGELFF.

This clonotype was counted a few times. This sequence joins TRBV5-1 and TRBJ2-5, with D possibly matching TRBD2 (7 bases). CDR1 is SGHRS and CDR2 is YFSETQ in the germline V gene. CDR3 length: 15 residues. Trimming cost V 0 bases and J 2 bases, with 11 bases left between them. In nucleotides, the CDR3 is TGCGCCAGCAGCTTGGTGGCGGGGGCACAAGAGACCCAGTACTTC. It translates to CASSLVAGAQETQYF.

This chain connects TRBV7-3 to TRBJ2-1, with a tentative D call TRBD1 (5 bases). This CDR3 is 17 amino acids long. Trimming pared 4 bases from V and 1 base from J, leaving 17 bases between. CDR1 and CDR2 (germline): SGHTA, FQGTGA. The CDR3 bases are TGTGCCAGCAGCTCAAACCCCGCGACAGTATCCTACAATGAGCAGTTCTTC. It translates to CASSSNPATVSYNEQFF.

V is TRBV18 and J is TRBJ1-1; D uncertain. The germline V and J ends were trimmed by 2 bases and 6 bases, with 10 bases remaining between them. Germline CDR1 reads KGHSH; CDR2 reads LQKENI. The CDR3 spans 13 residues. CDR3 coding DNA: TGTGCCAGCTCACCAGGTTTCGTGGCTGAAGCTTTCTTT. This codes for CASSPGFVAEAFF.

This rearrangement joins TRBV6-5 to TRBJ1-5, with TRBD1 as a possible D gene (5 bases). This CDR3 has 13 amino acids. CDR1 and CDR2 (germline): MNHEY, SVGAGI. Trimming took off 5 bases at V and 5 bases at J, with 10 bases between the two ends. CDR3 loop: CASSHKGYQPQHF. CDR3 nucleotide sequence: TGTGCCAGCAGTCACAAGGGGTATCAGCCCCAGCATTTT.

In this sample, this clonotype turned up a few times. The J gene is TRBJ2-7, the V gene TRBV6-2 or TRBV6-3, with 11 bases lining up with TRBD2. The germline CDR1 and CDR2 sequences are MNHEY and SVGEGT. V trimming: 4 bases; J trimming: 4 bases; junction bases outside the gene matches: 6. The CDR3 has 15 residues. In nucleotides, the CDR3 is TGTGCCAGCAGTTCCCTAGCGGGGGGAAGGTACGAGCAGTACGTC. Its protein is CASSSLAGGRYEQYV.